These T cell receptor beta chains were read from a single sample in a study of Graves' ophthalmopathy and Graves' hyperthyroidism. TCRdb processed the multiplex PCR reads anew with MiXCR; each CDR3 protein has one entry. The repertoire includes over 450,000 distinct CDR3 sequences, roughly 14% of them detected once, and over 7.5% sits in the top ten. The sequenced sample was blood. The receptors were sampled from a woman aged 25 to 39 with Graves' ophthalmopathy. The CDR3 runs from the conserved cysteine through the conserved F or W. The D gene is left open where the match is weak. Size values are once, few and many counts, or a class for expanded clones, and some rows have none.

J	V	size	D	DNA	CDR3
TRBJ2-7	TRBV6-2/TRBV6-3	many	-	TGTGCCAGCAGTTACAGCCCGGGAGACAGGGCTACCTACGAGCAGTACTTC	CASSYSPGDRATYEQYF
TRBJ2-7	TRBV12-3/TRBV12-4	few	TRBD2	TGTGCCAGCACCTTAGCGGGGGGGCGTCCCAACGAGCAGTACTTC	CASTLAGGRPNEQYF
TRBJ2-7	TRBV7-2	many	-	TGTGCCAGCACCCCAGGCAGGAACGAGCAGTACTTC	CASTPGRNEQYF
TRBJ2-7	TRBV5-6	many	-	TGTGCCAGCAGCTTGATGGGGTCTCTACGGGACGAGCAGTACTTC	CASSLMGSLRDEQYF
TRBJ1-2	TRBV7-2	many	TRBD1	TGTGCCAGCAGCCTGGACAGGGGGCAAGGTGGCTACACCTTC	CASSLDRGQGGYTF
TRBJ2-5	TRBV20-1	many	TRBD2	TGCAGTGCTAGAGTTATCAGGGAGGGCCAAGAGACCCAGTACTTC	CSARVIREGQETQYF
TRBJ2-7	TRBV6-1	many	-	TGTGCCAGCAGGAGCAGGGGCCGCAGCGAGCAGTACTTC	CASRSRGRSEQYF
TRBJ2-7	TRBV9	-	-	-	CASSVASGTKQHF
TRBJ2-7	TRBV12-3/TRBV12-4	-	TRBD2	TGTGCCACCGGGACTAGCGACTCCTACGAGCAGTACTTC	CATGTSDSYEQYF
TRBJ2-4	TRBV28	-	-	TGTGCCAGCAGACCCCCGGGCCAAAACACTCAGTACTTC	CASRPPGQNTQYF
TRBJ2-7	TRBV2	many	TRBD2	TGTGCCAGCATGGAGCGGGAGCGTTACGAGCAGTACTTC	CASMERERYEQYF
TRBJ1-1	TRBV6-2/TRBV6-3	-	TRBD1	TGTGCCAGCAGCTACAGGGGCCTTTTGAACACTGAAGCTTTCTTT	CASSYRGLLNTEAFF
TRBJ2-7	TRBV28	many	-	TGTGCCAGCAGTTCCCCACTAGCTTTCTCCTACGAGCAGTACTTC	CASSSPLAFSYEQYF
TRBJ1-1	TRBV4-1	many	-	TGCGCCAGCAGCCAAGACCACCCTATTGAAGCTTTCTTT	CASSQDHPIEAFF
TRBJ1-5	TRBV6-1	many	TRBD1	TGTGCCAGCACCAAGGGACAGGGGGGTCAGCCCCAGCATTTT	CASTKGQGGQPQHF
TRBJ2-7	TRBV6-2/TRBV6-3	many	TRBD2	TGTGCCAGCAGTTACCCGAGCGGGGGGCTCGACTACGAGCAGTACTTC	CASSYPSGGLDYEQYF
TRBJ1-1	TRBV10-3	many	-	TGTGCCATCAGTTGGGACTCGAACACTGAAGCTTTCTTT	CAISWDSNTEAFF
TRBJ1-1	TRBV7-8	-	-	TGTGCCAGCAGCGTCCGGGACAAGATTGAAGCTTTCTTT	CASSVRDKIEAFF
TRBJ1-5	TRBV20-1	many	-	TGCAGTGTAATCTCGTCGGGAGGGATGAATCAGCCCCAGCATTTT	CSVISSGGMNQPQHF
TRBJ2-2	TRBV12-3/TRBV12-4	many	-	TGTGCCAGCAGTCCTCCGTATCCCGGGAACACCGGGGAGCTGTTTTTT	CASSPPYPGNTGELFF
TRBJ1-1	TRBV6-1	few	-	TGTGCCAGCAGTGAAGCAACAGGGAAATACACTGAAGCTTTCTTT	CASSEATGKYTEAFF
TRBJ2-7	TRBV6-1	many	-	TGTGCCAGCAGTGTGGGGCAGGGTAGCAACGAGCAGTACTTC	CASSVGQGSNEQYF
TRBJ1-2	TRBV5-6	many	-	TGTGCCAGCAGCCACAGGCGGTCCGGATCCCTACGTTATGGCTACACCTTC	CASSHRRSGSLRYGYTF
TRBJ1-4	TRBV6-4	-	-	TGTGCCAGCACCCGGACTTCGGAGGCTGAAAAACTGTTTTTT	CASTRTSEAEKLFF
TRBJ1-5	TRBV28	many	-	TGTGCCAGCAGTCCCCCGAGAAGCCGCAATCAGCCCCAGCATTTT	CASSPPRSRNQPQHF
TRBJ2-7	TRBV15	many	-	TGTGCCACCAGCAAAAGGACGAACAGCTACGAGCAGTACTTC	CATSKRTNSYEQYF
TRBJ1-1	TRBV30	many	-	TGTGCCTGGAGTGTGGGGACGGGGACTTCTGAAGCTTTCTTT	CAWSVGTGTSEAFF
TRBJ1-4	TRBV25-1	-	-	TGTGCCAGCAGTGATCGACAGGCACAGGCTAATGAAAAACTGTTTTTT	CASSDRQAQANEKLFF
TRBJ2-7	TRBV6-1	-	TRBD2	TGTGCCAGCAGTACCGGGGGGAGCGGGAGCTACGAGCAGTACTTC	CASSTGGSGSYEQYF
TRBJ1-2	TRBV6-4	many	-	TGTGCCAGCTATTCCGATCCACGGGACATAGCTAACTATGGCTACACCTTC	CASYSDPRDIANYGYTF
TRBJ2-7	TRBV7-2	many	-	TGTGCCAGCAGCTTAGAGGGGGGGATCTACGAGCAGTACTTC	CASSLEGGIYEQYF
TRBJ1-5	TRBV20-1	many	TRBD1	TGCAGTGCTAGAGACCCAGGGGGTCAGCCCCAGCATTTT	CSARDPGGQPQHF
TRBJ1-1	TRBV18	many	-	TGTGCCAGCTCACCTCAGGTCCGGGGTAACACTGAAGCTTTCTTT	CASSPQVRGNTEAFF
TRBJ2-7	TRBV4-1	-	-	TGCGCCAGCAGCCAAGATAAGGGGACCTACGAGCAGTACTTC	CASSQDKGTYEQYF
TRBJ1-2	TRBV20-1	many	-	TGCAGTGGATCGAGGGCTGGCTACACCTTC	CSGSRAGYTF
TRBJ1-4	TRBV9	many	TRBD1	TGTGCCAGCAGCGTAGTAGACAGGGTCGGAGAAAAACTGTTTTTT	CASSVVDRVGEKLFF
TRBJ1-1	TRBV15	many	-	TGTGCCACCAGCAGAGATGTGGGTGGGAACACTGAAGCTTTCTTT	CATSRDVGGNTEAFF
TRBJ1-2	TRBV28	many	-	TGTGCCAGCAGTCCGCTTTCCTATGGCTACACCTTC	CASSPLSYGYTF
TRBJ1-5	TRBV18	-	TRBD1	TGTGCCAGCTCACCACTGGGACAGGCGGATCAGCCCCAGCATTTT	CASSPLGQADQPQHF
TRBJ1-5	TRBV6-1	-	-	TGTGCCAGCTGGGATCGCAATCAGCCCCAGCATTTT	CASWDRNQPQHF
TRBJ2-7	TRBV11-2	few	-	TGTGCCAGCAGCTTCGTAGTGGGGCACGAGCAGTACTTC	CASSFVVGHEQYF
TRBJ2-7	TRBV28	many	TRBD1	TGTGCCAGCAGTCTAAGGGACAGCCCCTACGAGCAGTACTTC	CASSLRDSPYEQYF
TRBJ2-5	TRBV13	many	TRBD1	TGTGCCAGCAGCTCCGGGACAGATCAAGAGACCCAGTACTTC	CASSSGTDQETQYF
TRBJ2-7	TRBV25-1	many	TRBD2	TGTGCCAGCAGTCCCCCGGGCGGGACTAGCGGGAGGGCCTTAACCTACGAGCAGTACTTC	CASSPPGGTSGRALTYEQYF
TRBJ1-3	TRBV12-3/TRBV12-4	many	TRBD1	TGTGCCAGCAACGACGACAGGGACGGAAACACCATATATTTT	CASNDDRDGNTIYF
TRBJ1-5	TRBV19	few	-	TGTGCCAGTAGTATTGAGGGGCTCGAATTTTATAGCAATCAGCCCCAGCATTTT	CASSIEGLEFYSNQPQHF